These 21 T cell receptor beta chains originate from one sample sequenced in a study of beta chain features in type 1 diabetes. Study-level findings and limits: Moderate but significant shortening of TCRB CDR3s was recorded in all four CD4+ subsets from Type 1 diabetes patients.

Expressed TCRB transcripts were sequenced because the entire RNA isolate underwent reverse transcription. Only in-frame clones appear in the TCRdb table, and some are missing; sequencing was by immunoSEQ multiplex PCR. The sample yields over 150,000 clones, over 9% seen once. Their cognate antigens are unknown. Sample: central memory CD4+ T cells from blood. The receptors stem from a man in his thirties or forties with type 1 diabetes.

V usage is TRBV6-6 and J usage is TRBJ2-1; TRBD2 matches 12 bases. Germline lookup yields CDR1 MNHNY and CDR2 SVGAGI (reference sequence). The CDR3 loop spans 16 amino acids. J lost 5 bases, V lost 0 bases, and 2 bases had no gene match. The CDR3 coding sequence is TGTGCCAGCAGTTACTCGACTAGCGGGAGAGACAATGAGCAGTTCTTC. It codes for CASSYSTSGRDNEQFF.

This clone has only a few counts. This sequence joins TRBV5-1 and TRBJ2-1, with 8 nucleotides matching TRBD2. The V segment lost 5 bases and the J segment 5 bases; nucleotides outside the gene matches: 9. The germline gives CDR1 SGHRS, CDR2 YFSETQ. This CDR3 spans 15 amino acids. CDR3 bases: TGCGCCAGCAGGTGGACTAGCCAAGGGGACAATGAGCAGTTCTTC. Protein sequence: CASRWTSQGDNEQFF.

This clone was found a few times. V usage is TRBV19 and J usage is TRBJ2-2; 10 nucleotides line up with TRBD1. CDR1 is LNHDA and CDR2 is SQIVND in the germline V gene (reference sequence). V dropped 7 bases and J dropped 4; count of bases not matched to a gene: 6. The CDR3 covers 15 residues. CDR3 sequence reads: CASMRRDRGTGELFF. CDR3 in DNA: TGTGCCAGTATGAGGCGGGACAGGGGCACCGGGGAGCTGTTTTTT.

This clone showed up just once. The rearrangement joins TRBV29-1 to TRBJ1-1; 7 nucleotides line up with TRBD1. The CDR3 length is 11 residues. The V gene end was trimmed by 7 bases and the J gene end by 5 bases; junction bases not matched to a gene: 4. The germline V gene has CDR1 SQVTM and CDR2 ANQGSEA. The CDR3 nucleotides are TGCAGCGCCGCGACAGGGACTGAAGCTTTCTTT. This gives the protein CSAATGTEAFF.

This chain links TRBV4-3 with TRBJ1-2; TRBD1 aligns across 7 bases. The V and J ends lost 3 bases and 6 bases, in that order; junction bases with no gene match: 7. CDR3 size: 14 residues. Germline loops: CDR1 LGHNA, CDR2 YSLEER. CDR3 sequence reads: CASSHPDRVNGYTF. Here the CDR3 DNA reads TGCGCCAGCAGCCATCCAGACAGGGTGAATGGCTACACCTTC.

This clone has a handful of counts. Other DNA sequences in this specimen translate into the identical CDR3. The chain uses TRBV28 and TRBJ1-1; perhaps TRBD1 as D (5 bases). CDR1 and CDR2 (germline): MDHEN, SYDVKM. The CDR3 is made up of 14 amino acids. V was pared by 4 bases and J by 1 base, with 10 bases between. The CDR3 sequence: CASSSPGGNTEAFF. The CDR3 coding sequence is TGTGCCAGCAGTTCGCCCGGGGGGAACACTGAAGCTTTCTTT.

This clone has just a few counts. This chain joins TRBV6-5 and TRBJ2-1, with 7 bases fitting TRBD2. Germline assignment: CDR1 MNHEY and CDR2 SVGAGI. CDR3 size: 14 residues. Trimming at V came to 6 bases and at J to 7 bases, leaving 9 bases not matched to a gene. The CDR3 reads CASRPGTTSNEQFF. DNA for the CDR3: TGTGCCAGCAGACCCGGGACTACCTCAAATGAGCAGTTCTTC.

CDR3 protein: CASSPRDIRPLIDGYTF. CDR3 bases: TGCGCCAGCAGCCCGAGGGACATCCGTCCGTTGATAGATGGCTACACCTTC. This chain joins TRBV5-1 and TRBJ1-2, with D maybe TRBD1 (6 bases). The V gene lost 4 bases and the J gene lost 6 bases, with 25 bases spanning the gap. The CDR3 is made up of 17 amino acids. Germline CDR1 reads SGHRS; CDR2 reads YFSETQ. Supplemented by reference TRBV5-1 and TRBJ1-2, the full variable domain reads KAGVTQTPRYLIKTRGQQVTLSCSPISGHRSVSWYQQTPGQGLQFLFEYFSETQRNKGNFPGRFSGRQFSNSRSEMNVSTLELGDSALYLCASSPRDIRPLIDGYTFGSGTRLTVV.

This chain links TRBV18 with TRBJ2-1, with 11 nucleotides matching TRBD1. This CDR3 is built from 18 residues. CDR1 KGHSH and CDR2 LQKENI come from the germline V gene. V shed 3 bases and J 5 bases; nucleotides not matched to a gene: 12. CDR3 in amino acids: CASSPFSSGQGAHNEQFF. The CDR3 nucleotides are TGTGCCAGCTCACCCTTCTCATCCGGACAGGGGGCGCACAATGAGCAGTTCTTC.

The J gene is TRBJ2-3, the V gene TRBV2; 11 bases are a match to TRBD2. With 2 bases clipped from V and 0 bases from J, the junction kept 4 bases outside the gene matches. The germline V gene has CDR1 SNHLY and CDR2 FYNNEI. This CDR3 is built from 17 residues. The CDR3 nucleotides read TGTGCCAGCAGTGAACCGTGGACTAGCGGGAGCACAGATACGCAGTATTTT. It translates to CASSEPWTSGSTDTQYF.

Written as DNA, the CDR3 is TGTGCCAGTAGGGACAGACGTGGCACTGAAGCTTTCTTT. Its translation is CASRDRRGTEAFF. The V gene is TRBV30, the J gene TRBJ1-1, with 7 bases aligning to TRBD1. Germline V CDR1 and CDR2: GTSNPN, SVGIG (reference sequence). V lost 8 bases, J lost 4 bases, and 10 bases stayed unmatched. This CDR3 spans 13 amino acids.

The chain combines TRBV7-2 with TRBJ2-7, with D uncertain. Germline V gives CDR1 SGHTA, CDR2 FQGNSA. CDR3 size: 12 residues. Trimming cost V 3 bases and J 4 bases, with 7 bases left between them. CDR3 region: CASSFSGYEQYF. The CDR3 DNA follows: TGTGCCAGCAGCTTCAGTGGTTACGAGCAGTACTTC.

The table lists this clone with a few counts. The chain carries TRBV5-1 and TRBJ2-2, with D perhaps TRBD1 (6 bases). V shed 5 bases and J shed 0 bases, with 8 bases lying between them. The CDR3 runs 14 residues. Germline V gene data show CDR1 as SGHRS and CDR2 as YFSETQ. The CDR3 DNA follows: TGCGCCAGCAGTACAGGGTCGAACACCGGGGAGCTGTTTTTT. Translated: CASSTGSNTGELFF.

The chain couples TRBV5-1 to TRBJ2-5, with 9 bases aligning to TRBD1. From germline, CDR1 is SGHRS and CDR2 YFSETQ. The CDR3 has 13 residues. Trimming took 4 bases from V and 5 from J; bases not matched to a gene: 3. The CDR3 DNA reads TGCGCCAGCAGCCTACAGGGGGCGGAGACCCAGTACTTC. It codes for CASSLQGAETQYF.

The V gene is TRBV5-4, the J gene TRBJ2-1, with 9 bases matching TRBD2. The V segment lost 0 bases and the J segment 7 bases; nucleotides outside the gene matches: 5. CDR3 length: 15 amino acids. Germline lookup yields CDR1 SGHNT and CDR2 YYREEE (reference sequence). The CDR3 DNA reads TGTGCCAGCAGCTTGGGAGGTAGCGGGGGTAATGAGCAGTTCTTC. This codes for CASSLGGSGGNEQFF. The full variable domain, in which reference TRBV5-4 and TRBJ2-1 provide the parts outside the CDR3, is ETGVTQSPTHLIKTRGQQVTLRCSSQSGHNTVSWYQQALGQGPQFIFQYYREEENGRGNFPPRFSGLQFPNYSSELNVNALELDDSALYLCASSLGGSGGNEQFFGPGTRLTVL.

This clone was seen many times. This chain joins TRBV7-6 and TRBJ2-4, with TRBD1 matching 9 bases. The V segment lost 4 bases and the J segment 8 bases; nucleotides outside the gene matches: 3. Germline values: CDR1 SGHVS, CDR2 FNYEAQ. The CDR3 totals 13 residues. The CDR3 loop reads CASSSGTGYIQYF. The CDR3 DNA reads TGTGCCAGCAGCTCCGGGACAGGGTACATTCAGTACTTC.

The CDR3 DNA reads TGCGCCAGCAGCCCTGGACAGGCTTCAGATACGCAGTATTTT. Amino acids: CASSPGQASDTQYF. The genes are TRBV5-1 and TRBJ2-3, with 7 nucleotides matching TRBD1. CDR1 is SGHRS and CDR2 is YFSETQ in the germline V gene. V was clipped by 4 bases and J by 4 bases; unmatched bases: 6. The length of the CDR3 is 14 residues.

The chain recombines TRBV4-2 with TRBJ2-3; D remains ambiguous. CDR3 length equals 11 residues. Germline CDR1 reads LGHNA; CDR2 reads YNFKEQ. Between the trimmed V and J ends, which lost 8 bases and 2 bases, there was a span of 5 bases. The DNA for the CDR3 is TGTGCCAGCTCCTCCACAGATACGCAGTATTTT. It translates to CASSSTDTQYF.

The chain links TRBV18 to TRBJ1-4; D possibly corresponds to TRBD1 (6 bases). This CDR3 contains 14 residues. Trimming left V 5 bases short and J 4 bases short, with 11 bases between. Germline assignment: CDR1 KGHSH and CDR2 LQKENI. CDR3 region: CASSNGQLNEKLFF. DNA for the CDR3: TGTGCCAGCTCAAACGGACAGCTTAATGAAAAACTGTTTTTT.

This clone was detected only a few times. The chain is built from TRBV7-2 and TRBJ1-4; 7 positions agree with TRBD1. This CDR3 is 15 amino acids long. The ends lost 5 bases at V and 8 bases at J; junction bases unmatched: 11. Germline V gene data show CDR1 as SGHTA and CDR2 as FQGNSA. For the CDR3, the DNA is TGTGCCAGCAGCCCCACGACAGGGTCTAGGGAAAAACTGTTTTTT. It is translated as CASSPTTGSREKLFF.

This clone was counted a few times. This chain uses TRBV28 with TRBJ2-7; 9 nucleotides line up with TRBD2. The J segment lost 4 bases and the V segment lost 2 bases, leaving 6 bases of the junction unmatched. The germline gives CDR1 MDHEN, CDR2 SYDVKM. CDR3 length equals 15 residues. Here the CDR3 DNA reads TGTGCCAGCAGTTTACTAGCGGGATCCCAATACGAGCAGTACTTC. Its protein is CASSLLAGSQYEQYF.